The source of this T cell receptor (beta chain) is a study of shared clonotypes between healthy human individuals. Study-level results: A small donor pool kept down the genetic and exposure-history diversity that was represented.

Regarding this clone: What it binds is unknown.

V gave up 3 bases and J gave up 1 base, with 4 bases separating them. Germline CDR1 is KGHSY and CDR2 is FQNENV. This CDR3 contains 13 residues. Each subset's genomic DNA was shared equally among a number of immunoSEQ plates. Original data processing: ImmunoSEQ supplied junction-only sequences lacking quality scores, so filtering was different. Data came from immunoSEQ multiplex PCR; TCRdb stores just in-frame clones and leaves some out. That table is the source of V, J and clone size, and D and trimming were worked out from the DNA. The profile shows approximately 500,000 clones, 60% to 80% of them singletons. Genomic DNA from unsorted samples was obtained from approximately 96 million PBMCs (per sample).

This rearrangement joins TRBV16 to TRBJ1-5; D gene uncertain. Sequenced input: PBMCs. This clonotype originated in a woman between 40 and 55 years old in good health. Some clones in this sample may be carry-over from other donors' samples. CDR3 sequence reads: CASSQRSNQPQHF. Here the CDR3 DNA reads TGTGCCAGCAGCCAGAGGAGCAATCAGCCCCAGCATTTT.